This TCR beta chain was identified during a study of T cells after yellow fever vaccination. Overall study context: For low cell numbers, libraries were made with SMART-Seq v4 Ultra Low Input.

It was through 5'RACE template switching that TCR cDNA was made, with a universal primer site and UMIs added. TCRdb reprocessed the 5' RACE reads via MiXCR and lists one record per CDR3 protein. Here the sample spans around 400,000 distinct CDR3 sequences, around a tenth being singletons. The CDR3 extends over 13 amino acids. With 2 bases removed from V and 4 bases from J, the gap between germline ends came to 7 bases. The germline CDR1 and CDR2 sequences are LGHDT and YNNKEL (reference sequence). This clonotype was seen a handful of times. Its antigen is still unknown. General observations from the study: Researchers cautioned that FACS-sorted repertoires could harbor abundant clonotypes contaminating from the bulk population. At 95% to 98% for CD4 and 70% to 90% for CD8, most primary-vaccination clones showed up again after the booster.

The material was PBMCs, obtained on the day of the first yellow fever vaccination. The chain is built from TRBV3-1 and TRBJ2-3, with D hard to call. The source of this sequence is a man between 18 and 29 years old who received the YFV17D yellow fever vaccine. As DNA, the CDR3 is TGTGCCAGCAGCCAATTGGAAGCAGATACGCAGTATTTT. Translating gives CASSQLEADTQYF.